The sample holds a few counts of the clone carrying this T cell receptor (beta chain). The data belong to a study of blood T cell repertoires in COVID-19. Turning to the study itself: The United States, Italy and Spain provided the acute and convalescent COVID-19 samples. Sources were T cells, B-cell-depleted T cells, or PBMCs; the material itself was cDNA or gDNA.

Libraries were prepared by immunoSEQ multiplex PCR; TCRdb keeps only in-frame clonotypes and omits some of them. The table lists 65,000 to 75,000 clones, approximately 82% of them singletons. Germline V gene sequence: CDR1 LNHDA, CDR2 SQIVND (reference sequence). CDR3 size: 17 residues. Losses at the gene ends were 3 bases for V and 4 bases for J; bases not matched to a gene: 6. The sequenced sample was peripheral blood. The chain has TRBV19 and TRBJ2-5, with 15 bases identical to TRBD2. This receptor was obtained from a woman older than 75 with acute or convalescent COVID-19. Here the CDR3 DNA reads TGTGCCAGTAGTATTCGGCGGGGACTAGCGGGGGGAGAGACCCAGTACTTC. Translated, it gives CASSIRRGLAGGETQYF.